Listed below are T cell receptor beta chains from one sample, sequenced in a study of T cells in Graves' hyperthyroidism and ophthalmopathy. TCRdb independently ran MiXCR on the multiplex PCR reads; one entry per CDR3 protein. In the table there are more than 500,000 distinct CDR3 sequences, more than 15% of which are singletons. The specimen was blood. Source of these receptors: a woman aged 30 to 39 with Graves' ophthalmopathy. The conserved cysteine and the conserved F or W are not part of the CDR3 here. Fields, in order: V gene, J gene, clone size, CDR3 protein. Rows give clone size only sometimes, using once, few, many, or a class for an expanded clone.

TRBV28	TRBJ2-7	many	ASRGSYEQY
TRBV7-2	TRBJ1-4	-	ASSPDQGAYEKLF
TRBV7-2	TRBJ2-1	many	ASSTTPRGEQF
TRBV10-3	TRBJ2-6	few	AITGLAGNSGANVLT
TRBV6-2/TRBV6-3	TRBJ2-5	-	ASSQGLLFQETQY
TRBV12-3/TRBV12-4	TRBJ2-7	few	ARAGEYEQY
TRBV28	TRBJ2-1	few	ASTSQGTEQF
TRBV12-3/TRBV12-4	TRBJ1-3	many	ASSLASGGPGNTIY
TRBV5-5	TRBJ2-3	many	ASSVVETADTQY
TRBV11-2	TRBJ2-5	many	ASSSDWRETQY
TRBV19	TRBJ2-7	-	ASSNGGDYEQY
TRBV9	TRBJ2-3	-	ASSETPQASTQY
TRBV28	TRBJ2-7	-	ASRIGTGGYYEQY
TRBV7-2	TRBJ2-1	few	ASSPRGGGSTEQF
TRBV30	TRBJ2-7	-	AWSRSSYEQY
TRBV7-2	TRBJ1-1	many	ASSLVSTGYMNTEAF
TRBV7-2	TRBJ1-1	-	ASSLWGGETHTEAF
TRBV7-8	TRBJ2-1	many	ASSLGSFGSRYDEQF
TRBV19	TRBJ2-3	many	ASSRAASGRTDTQY
TRBV7-2	TRBJ2-5	-	ASSSGKGVLGETQY
TRBV29-1	TRBJ2-3	many	SVEDPTGVGTDTQY
TRBV5-1	TRBJ2-3	many	ASSADRFTDTQY
TRBV28	TRBJ2-7	-	ASSFIQGAYEQY
TRBV29-1	TRBJ2-7	many	SAAGTSIGEQY
TRBV7-2	TRBJ2-1	many	ASSPRTSGNLEQF
TRBV19	TRBJ2-3	many	ASSTAGASSTDTQY
TRBV6-2/TRBV6-3	TRBJ2-1	many	ASSTRASVRLRRSNEQF
TRBV11-3	TRBJ1-1	-	ASSLGHDKAF
TRBV7-9	TRBJ2-7	few	ASSGVDRAVYEQY
TRBV20-1	TRBJ1-1	many	SARLQSNTEAF
TRBV3-1	TRBJ1-5	many	ASSQGLYQPQH
TRBV19	TRBJ2-7	few	ASSIEDRPLYEQY
TRBV20-1	TRBJ1-5	many	SVKEELEQPQH
TRBV30	TRBJ2-1	many	AWSVRPSGEQF
TRBV28	TRBJ2-3	many	ASSLPSTRTSGRLDTQY
TRBV10-3	TRBJ2-1	many	AISETSDEQF
TRBV29-1	TRBJ1-2	few	SAHRVFSYGYT
TRBV5-4	TRBJ2-5	few	ASRSTGTETQY
TRBV28	TRBJ2-1	many	ASPSGPPMNEQF
TRBV6-2/TRBV6-3	TRBJ2-2	-	ASSFTVRGRELF
TRBV4-1	TRBJ1-1	many	ASSQTGRRRAEAF
TRBV20-1	TRBJ2-5	-	SASKGPVETQY
TRBV28	TRBJ2-7	many	ASSRTDSAYEQY
TRBV5-5	TRBJ2-1	many	ASSLAGERGHNEQF
TRBV4-1	TRBJ1-1	few	ASSDPGTEAF
TRBV4-2	TRBJ1-5	few	ASSKEQGSNQPQH
TRBV6-1	TRBJ2-7	many	ASSDRVGYEQY
TRBV27	TRBJ2-7	-	ASSLIGSGDYEQY
TRBV7-8	TRBJ2-7	many	ATTPGTGGYEQY